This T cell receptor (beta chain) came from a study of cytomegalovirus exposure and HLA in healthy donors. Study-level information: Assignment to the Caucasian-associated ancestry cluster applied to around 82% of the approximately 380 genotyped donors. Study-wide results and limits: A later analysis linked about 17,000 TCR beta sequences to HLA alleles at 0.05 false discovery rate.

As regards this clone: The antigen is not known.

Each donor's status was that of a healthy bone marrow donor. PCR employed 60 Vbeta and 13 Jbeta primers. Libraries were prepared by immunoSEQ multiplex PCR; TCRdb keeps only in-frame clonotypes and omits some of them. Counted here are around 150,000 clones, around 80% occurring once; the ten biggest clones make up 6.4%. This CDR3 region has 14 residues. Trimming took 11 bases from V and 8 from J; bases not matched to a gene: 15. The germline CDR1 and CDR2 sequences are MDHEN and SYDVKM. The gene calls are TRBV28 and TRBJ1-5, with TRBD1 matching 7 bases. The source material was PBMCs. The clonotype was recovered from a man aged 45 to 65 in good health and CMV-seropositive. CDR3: CAGGQERTREPQHF. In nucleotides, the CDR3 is TGTGCCGGAGGACAGGAAAGGACCAGAGAGCCCCAGCATTTT.